Detailed here is one T cell receptor beta chain. Its antigen is unknown. The sample belongs to a study of cytomegalovirus exposure and HLA in healthy donors. Study details: Most donors, just over 80% of 398 genotyped, fell in the Caucasian-associated ancestry cluster. General observations from the study: Later, TCR association rates were found to vary by HLA locus, highest for DRB1 and lowest for HLA-C. A later analysis showed that HLA-associated TCR beta chains had undergone more clonal expansion than equally common others.

Trimming removed 3 bases from V and 5 bases from J; junction bases left unmatched: 7. Germline CDR1 and CDR2: SGHTA and FQGNSA. This CDR3 has 15 residues. The PCR used 60 Vbeta and 13 Jbeta primers. Sequencing used immunoSEQ multiplex PCR; TCRdb keeps in-frame clones, though not all of them. The data contain over 150,000 clones, roughly 87% of them singletons. This receptor was obtained from a man in his fifties in good health and CMV-seronegative. The chain combines TRBV7-2 with TRBJ2-1, with 7 bases matching TRBD2. Specimen: PBMCs. The DNA for the CDR3 is TGTGCCAGCAGCTTTAGAAGCGGGATTAACAATGAGCAGTTCTTC. Its translation: CASSFRSGINNEQFF.